This TCR beta chain was identified in a study of high-grade serous ovarian cancer treatment subgroups. At the level of the study: Samples averaged roughly 15,000 reads and several thousand unique TCR beta rearrangements.

Repertoires were generated with immunoSEQ multiplex PCR, while TCRdb's copy carries only in-frame clones and drops some. Among some 570 clones listed, less than 85% were seen once. Tumor tissue was taken before any definitive surgery or chemotherapy was given. Germline CDR1 reads MNHNS; CDR2 reads SASEGT. V was clipped by 11 bases and J by 3 bases; unmatched bases: 7. CDR3 length: 14 residues. V and J are TRBV6-1 and TRBJ2-5; 12 nucleotides agree with TRBD2. This sequence was found in a human donor with high-grade serous ovarian cancer. Sequenced sample: tumor tissue. The CDR3 DNA reads TGTGCCGTCTCACTAGCGGGGGGTAAAGAGACCCAGTACTTC. Translated, it gives CAVSLAGGKETQYF.